This T cell receptor beta chain is from a study of cytomegalovirus exposure and HLA in healthy donors. Study in general: Out of about 410 genotyped donors, approximately 84% belonged to the Caucasian-associated ancestry cluster.

It was with 60 Vbeta and 13 Jbeta primers that the PCR ran. In the authors' workflow: Per a later analysis, the number of unique TCR beta chains was approximately 73 million, of which 9 million to 12 million were shared. Produced via immunoSEQ multiplex PCR; TCRdb's table is partial and in-frame only. V and J calls and clone size come straight from that table; D and trimming were deduced from the DNA. In the table there are 180,000 or so clones, 78% of which are singletons. Study results and limitations: Donors belonging to an Asian-associated ancestry cluster reportedly showed fewer N-insertions in productive TCRs than the 666-donor mean, according to what a later analysis found. It was reported that TCR beta sequences correctly inferred the HLA-A and HLA-B alleles for most subjects.

Trimming at V came to 2 bases and at J to 3 bases, leaving 8 bases not matched to a gene. The CDR3 runs to 16 residues. Germline-derived CDR1 and CDR2 are KGHSH and LQKENI. Remarks on this clone: Antigen: not known.

This clonotype was obtained from a female donor in good health and CMV-seronegative. The chain has TRBV18 and TRBJ2-7; 9 bases line up with TRBD2. The sequenced sample was PBMCs. The CDR3 sequence: CASSPSFSGRLYEQYF. The CDR3, as DNA: TGTGCCAGCTCACCATCCTTTAGCGGGAGACTCTACGAGCAGTACTTC. Supplemented by reference TRBV18 and TRBJ2-7, the full variable domain reads NAGVMQNPRHLVRRRGQEARLRCSPMKGHSHVYWYRQLPEEGLKFMVYLQKENIIDESGMPKERFSAEFPKEGPSILRIQQVVRGDSAAYFCASSPSFSGRLYEQYFGPGTRLTVT.